This TCR beta chain was observed in a study of blood T cell repertoires in COVID-19. As for the study in general: Researchers got acute and convalescent COVID-19 samples from the United States, Italy and Spain.

Two negative PCRs, clearance, or symptom resolution were required of recovered Cohort 3 donors. The germline V gene encodes CDR1 MDHEN and CDR2 SYDVKM. The CDR3 extends over 13 amino acids. Trimming took off 5 bases at V and 0 bases at J, with 7 bases between the two ends. The table came from immunoSEQ multiplex PCR; TCRdb's copy has only in-frame clones and leaves some out. The sample yields hundreds of thousands of clones, 75% to 90% seen once. This chain links TRBV28 with TRBJ1-1; D not certain. This sequence originates from a man aged 40-55 years who had recovered from COVID-19. Material for sequencing was PBMCs or T cells enriched from blood (not recorded which). This CDR3 is CASSTVMNTEAFF. The CDR3 DNA follows: TGTGCCAGCAGTACAGTGATGAACACTGAAGCTTTCTTT.